This T cell receptor (beta chain) was sequenced in a study of CD8 T cells in ankylosing spondylitis. Quantitative 5'-RACE was performed with molecular barcodes, and it yielded the TCR beta libraries. TCRdb fed the 5' RACE reads into MiXCR, producing one record per CDR3 protein. This table has around 140,000 distinct CDR3 sequences, about an eighth appearing once. Many counts were recorded for this clonotype. Its antigen remains unidentified. V lost 10 bases, J lost 5 bases, and 15 bases lay in between. CDR3 size: 13 residues. Findings and limits, study-wide: Earlier literature documents some of the motif variants in reactive arthritis synovial fluid and blood. Clones tied to disease were said to be significantly enriched in matched ankylosing spondylitis synovial fluid.

The gene calls are TRBV12-3 or TRBV12-4 and TRBJ2-1; weak D call: TRBD1 (6 bases). The sample comprised blood, either unsorted or a sorted T cell fraction (not recorded which). The source of this sequence is a female donor with ankylosing spondylitis or in good health (not recorded which). CDR3 nucleotide sequence: TGTGCCACCACCCAGACAGGCGACAATGAGCAGTTCTTC. This translates into CATTQTGDNEQFF.